This T cell receptor (beta chain) is drawn from a study of blood T cell repertoires in COVID-19. This CDR3 region has 14 residues. J lost 8 bases, V lost 4 bases, and 10 bases had no gene match. Germline CDR1 is LGHDT and CDR2 is YNNKEL (reference sequence). The method was immunoSEQ multiplex PCR; TCRdb's version includes in-frame clones alone and lacks a portion of them. The sample consists of 95,000 to 120,000 clones, around 85% of them appearing once. The sequencing input was peripheral blood. The chain carries TRBV3-1 (or the pseudogene TRBV3-2) and TRBJ1-2; TRBD1 aligns across 7 bases. The TCR was taken from a woman aged 60-70 years with COVID-19, enrolled during active disease. CDR3: CASSRRTGASGYTF. DNA for the CDR3: TGTGCCAGCAGCCGAAGGACAGGCGCCTCAGGCTACACCTTC.